The following is a T cell receptor (beta chain) sequence with its context. This entry is derived from a study of pediatric ulcerative colitis. Blood was drawn at the time of colonoscopy. Between the trimmed V and J ends, which lost 8 bases and 3 bases, there was a span of 14 bases. Germline values: CDR1 MNHNS, CDR2 SASEGT. This CDR3 is built from 13 residues. Using immunoSEQ multiplex PCR, the repertoire was profiled, and TCRdb retains in-frame clones only, with some absent. The table records about 32,000 clones, roughly 86% of them present only once. The TCR comes from a boy between 5 and 17 years old with severe ulcerative colitis. The sample taken for sequencing was blood. The rearrangement links TRBV6-1 to TRBJ2-7; tentative D call: TRBD2 (6 bases). The CDR3 region has the DNA TGTGCCAGCCGGCCGGGAGTTTTCTACGAGCAGTACTTC. This encodes CASRPGVFYEQYF.